This TCR beta chain was found in a study of blood T cell repertoires in COVID-19. Study-wide background: T cells, B-cell-depleted T cells, or PBMCs supplied cDNA or gDNA.

Some clones are missing from TCRdb's copy, which holds only in-frame ones; the method was immunoSEQ multiplex PCR. The data hold hundreds of thousands of clones, with approximately 84% observed a single time. The CDR3 is made up of 17 amino acids. Trimming shortened V by 5 bases and J by 0 bases, and 16 bases separated the two germline ends. Germline V gene data show CDR1 as SGHTA and CDR2 as FQGNSA. The chain recombines TRBV7-2 with TRBJ2-2, with D perhaps TRBD2 (6 bases). The receptor's source is a woman older than 75 with acute or convalescent COVID-19. The specimen was peripheral blood. The CDR3 reads CASSPTFSGTNTGELFF. CDR3 sequence (DNA): TGTGCCAGCAGCCCTACGTTTAGCGGAACGAACACCGGGGAGCTGTTTTTT. The whole variable domain, remainder taken from reference TRBV7-2 and TRBJ2-2, is GAGVSQSPSNKVTEKGKDVELRCDPISGHTALYWYRQSLGQGLEFLIYFQGNSAPDKSGLPSDRFSAERTGGSVSTLTIQRTQQEDSAVYLCASSPTFSGTNTGELFFGEGSRLTVL.